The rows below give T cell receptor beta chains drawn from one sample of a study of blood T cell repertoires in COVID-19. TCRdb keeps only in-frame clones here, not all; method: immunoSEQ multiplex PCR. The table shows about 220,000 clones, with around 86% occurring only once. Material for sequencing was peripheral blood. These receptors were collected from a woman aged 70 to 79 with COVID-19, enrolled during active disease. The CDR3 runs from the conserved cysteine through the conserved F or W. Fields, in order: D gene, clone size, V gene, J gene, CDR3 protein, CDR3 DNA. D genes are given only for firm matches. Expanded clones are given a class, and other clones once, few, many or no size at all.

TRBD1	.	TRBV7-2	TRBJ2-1	CASSFGTGSEQFF	TGTGCCAGCAGCTTTGGGACAGGGAGTGAGCAGTTCTTC
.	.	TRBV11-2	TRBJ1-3	CASSLRAGRGDRGNTIYF	TGTGCCAGCAGCTTAAGGGCCGGACGGGGAGATCGAGGAAACACCATATATTTT
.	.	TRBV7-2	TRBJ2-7	CASSRDWSSYEQYF	TGTGCCAGCAGCCGGGACTGGAGCTCCTACGAGCAGTACTTC
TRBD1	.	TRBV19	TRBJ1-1	CASSSPPGTGNTEAFF	TGTGCCAGTAGTAGCCCCCCCGGGACAGGGAACACTGAAGCTTTCTTT
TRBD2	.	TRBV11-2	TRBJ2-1	CASTPASGISNEQFF	TGTGCCAGCACCCCCGCTAGCGGTATTTCCAATGAGCAGTTCTTC
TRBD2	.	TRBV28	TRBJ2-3	CASSSGLAGYTDTQYF	TGTGCCAGCAGTTCGGGACTAGCGGGATACACAGATACGCAGTATTTT
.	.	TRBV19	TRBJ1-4	CASSEDSLLREKLFF	TGTGCCAGTAGTGAGGACAGTCTCTTGCGTGAAAAACTGTTTTTT
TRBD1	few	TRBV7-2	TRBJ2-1	CASSGDRVLNEQFF	TGTGCCAGCAGCGGAGACAGGGTCCTTAATGAGCAGTTCTTC
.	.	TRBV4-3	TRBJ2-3	CASSQMRRSTDTQYF	TGCGCCAGCAGCCAAATGAGGAGGTCCACAGATACGCAGTATTTT
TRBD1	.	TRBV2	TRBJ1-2	CASSGTGNYGYTF	TGTGCCAGCAGTGGGACAGGGAACTATGGCTACACCTTC
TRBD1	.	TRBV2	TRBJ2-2	CASSGTGRNTGELFF	TGTGCCAGCAGTGGGACAGGCCGGAACACCGGGGAGCTGTTTTTT
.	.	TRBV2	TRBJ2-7	CASFTRGYEQYF	TGTGCCAGCTTCACACGGGGATACGAGCAGTACTTC
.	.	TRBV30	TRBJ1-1	CAWSITPADTEAFF	TGTGCCTGGAGTATAACACCGGCGGACACTGAAGCTTTCTTT
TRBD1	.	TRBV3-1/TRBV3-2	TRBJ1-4	CASSQGPTGVFEKLFF	TGTGCCAGCAGCCAAGGCCCGACAGGGGTTTTTGAAAAACTGTTTTTT
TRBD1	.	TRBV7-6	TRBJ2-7	CASSLGDSSAYEQYF	TGTGCCAGCAGCTTAGGGGACAGTTCTGCCTACGAGCAGTACTTC
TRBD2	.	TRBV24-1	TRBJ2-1	CATSDFLAGGNNEQFF	TGTGCCACCAGTGATTTTCTAGCGGGAGGAAACAATGAGCAGTTCTTC
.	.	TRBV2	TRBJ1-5	CASSPQGSNQPQHF	TGTGCCAGCAGTCCGCAGGGTAGTAATCAGCCCCAGCATTTT
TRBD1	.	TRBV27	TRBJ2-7	CASSLGGQGAYEQYF	TGTGCCAGCAGTTTAGGCGGCCAGGGGGCCTACGAGCAGTACTTC
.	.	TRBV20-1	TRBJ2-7	CSAEESYEQYF	TGCAGTGCCGAGGAATCCTACGAGCAGTACTTC
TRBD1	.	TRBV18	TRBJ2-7	CASSPPKQGDHEQYF	TGTGCCAGCTCACCACCGAAACAGGGGGACCACGAGCAGTACTTC
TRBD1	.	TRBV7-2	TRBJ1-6	CASSVSGTGGADSPLHF	TGTGCCAGCAGCGTATCCGGGACAGGGGGCGCGGATTCACCCCTCCACTTT
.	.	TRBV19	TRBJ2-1	CASSIAVLTGRNEQFF	TGTGCCAGTAGTATAGCGGTCCTTACAGGGAGAAATGAGCAGTTCTTC
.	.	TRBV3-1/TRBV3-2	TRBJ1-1	CASSQDSRLWTEAFF	TGTGCCAGCAGCCAAGATTCGAGGTTGTGGACTGAAGCTTTCTTT
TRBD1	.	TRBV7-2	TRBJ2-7	CASSLDWDRNSYEQYF	TGTGCCAGCAGCTTAGACTGGGACAGGAATTCCTACGAGCAGTACTTC
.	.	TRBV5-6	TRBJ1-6	CASSSSAGRTYNSPLHF	TGTGCCAGCAGCTCATCTGCGGGGAGGACCTATAATTCACCCCTCCACTTT
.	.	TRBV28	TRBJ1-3	CASSPHSVGGNTIYF	TGTGCCAGCAGCCCCCACAGTGTTGGTGGAAACACCATATATTTT
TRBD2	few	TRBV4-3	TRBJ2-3	CASSPGTSSPSRTDTQYF	TGCGCCAGCAGCCCGGGGACTAGCTCACCAAGTAGGACAGATACGCAGTATTTT